Below, one T cell receptor (beta chain) is given with its context. Its recognized antigen is unknown. No quality values exist for individual bases; no much larger clone is one base distant. The sample's treatment or condition label, in plain terms: in vitro stimulation with specific CMV peptide epitopes to enrich CMV-specific T cells. The data were taken from a study of T cell repertoires in cytomegalovirus infection (dated by TCRdb to about 2019). About the study as a whole: Alongside well-studied HLA-B-restricted epitopes, the peptide stimulations were aimed at recently identified HLA-C-restricted CMV epitopes, whose presentation resists viral immunomodulation. Donor HLA type was relevant to the analysis, as public TCR beta signatures indicated carriage of CMV infection together with the matching HLA type.

Sequencing was performed on an Illumina HiSeq 1500. TCRdb trimmed the raw reads at Q25, called clones with MiXCR and kept productive beta chains. Identical CDR3 proteins give one entry, which carries the most common genes and DNA. Present in this sample are approximately 70,000 distinct CDR3 sequences, approximately 20% of which were seen just once. The top ten clonotypes cover roughly two thirds of the sample. The germline V and J ends show losses of 4 bases and 7 bases respectively, and no gene match explains 14 bases of the junction. The CDR3 contains 17 residues, cysteine and phenylalanine counted. The only DNA kept is the CDR3, 51 bases in frame from the first base. The germline V gene supplies CDR1 LGHNA and CDR2 YSLEER. General findings and caveats noted by the study authors: The ex vivo response was dominated by HLA-C-restricted CMV-specific TCR beta clonotypes, which also provided the single most frequent clonotype in two of eight donors. In both this cohort and an independent cohort of 352 donors, the cumulative frequency of public TCR beta family members distinguished carriers of CMV infection plus the relevant HLA type.

The chain is made from TRBV4-3 and TRBJ2-1, with 9 central nucleotides matching TRBD1. This receptor was obtained from a human donor in good health (CMV status not recorded). Some clones in this sample may be carry-over from other donors' samples. The starting material was CD8+ T cells from cultured PBMCs, obtained from culture after CMV antigen stimulation. The CDR3 has the sequence CASSPYYRGPGKNEQFF. The DNA is as follows: TGCGCCAGCAGCCCTTATTACAGGGGGCCGGGAAAGAATGAGCAGTTCTTC.